The entry below describes one T cell receptor beta chain. Its antigen is still unknown. This specimen comes from a study of cytomegalovirus exposure and HLA in healthy donors. This CDR3 is built from 15 residues. The germline V gene encodes CDR1 SGDLS and CDR2 YYNGEE. With V trimmed by 5 bases and J by 1 base, 2 bases remained unmatched. The PCR used 60 Vbeta and 13 Jbeta primers. Profiling relied on immunoSEQ multiplex PCR, and the TCRdb table lists in-frame clones only, not all of them. The profile shows 98,000 or so clones, around three quarters of them singletons. Study-level findings and limits: Presence/absence results assume similar sequencing depth per donor, which may not hold. Researchers counted around 160 TCR beta chains as cytomegalovirus-associated. Later analysis indicated greater clonal expansion among HLA-associated TCR beta chains than among equally common other chains.

What was sequenced was PBMCs. The chain is built from TRBV9 and TRBJ2-2, with TRBD1 matching over 10 bases. The origin of this receptor is a human donor in good health. CDR3 nucleotide sequence: TGTGCCAGCAGGGGGGACAGGGGGAACACCGGGGAGCTGTTTTTT. Protein: CASRGDRGNTGELFF.